This record concerns one T cell receptor (beta chain) sequence. Its antigen is undetermined. This sample was included in a study of T cell responses to AZD1222 COVID-19 vaccine. Study observations and caveats: Spike was spanned by vaccine-associated CD4 TCRs, which were dominant at 160-218 and 743-854. Unmutated variant regions reportedly attract nearly half of all spike-specific TCRs.

Here immunoSEQ multiplex PCR was the method, and the copy in TCRdb shows in-frame clones only, minus some. The sample holds fewer than 200,000 clones, around 94% seen once. This CDR3 spans 15 amino acids. Germline loops: CDR1 SGHTS, CDR2 YDEGEE. J was trimmed by 4 bases and V by 1 base; bases with no gene match: 5. The genes are TRBV5-8 and TRBJ2-7; 10 bases are shared with TRBD1. The material was peripheral blood, obtained 28 days after the second AZD1222 dose. The receptor comes from an adult who received the AZD1222 COVID-19 vaccine. CDR3 sequence reads: CASSLRQGARYEQYF. DNA of the CDR3: TGTGCCAGCAGCTTGAGACAGGGGGCGCGGTACGAGCAGTACTTC.